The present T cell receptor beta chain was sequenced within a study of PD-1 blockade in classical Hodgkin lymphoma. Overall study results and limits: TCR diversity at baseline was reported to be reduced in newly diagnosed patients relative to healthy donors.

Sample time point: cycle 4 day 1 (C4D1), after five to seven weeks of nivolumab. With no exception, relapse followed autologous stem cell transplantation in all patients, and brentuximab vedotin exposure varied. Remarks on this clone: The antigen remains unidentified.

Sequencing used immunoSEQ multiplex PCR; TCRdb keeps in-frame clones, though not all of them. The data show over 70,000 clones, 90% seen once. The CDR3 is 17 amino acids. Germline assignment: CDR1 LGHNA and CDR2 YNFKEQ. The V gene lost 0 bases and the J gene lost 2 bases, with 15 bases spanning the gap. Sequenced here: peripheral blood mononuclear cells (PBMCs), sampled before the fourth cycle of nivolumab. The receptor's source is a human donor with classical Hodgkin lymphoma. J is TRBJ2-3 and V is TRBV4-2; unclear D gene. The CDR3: CASSQDQDGTFTDTQYF. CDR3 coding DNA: TGTGCCAGCAGCCAAGACCAAGACGGAACCTTCACAGATACGCAGTATTTT.